Shown below are 24 T cell receptor beta chains from a single sample sequenced in a study of blood T cells in healthy people across ages. A sample-barcoded 5' primer and a J-beta primer mix were used in a second PCR of roughly 7 to 11 cycles. TCRdb independently ran MiXCR on the 5' RACE reads; one entry per CDR3 protein. The sample yields around 800,000 distinct CDR3 sequences, about 26% seen once. This same sample was also part of a study on T cells of mothers and their children.

The source material was blood. These receptors were taken from a boy aged 10-17 years in good health.

The sample holds a few counts of this clonotype. The gene calls are TRBV9 and TRBJ2-7; 7 nucleotides line up with TRBD2. This CDR3 contains 14 residues. Trimming removed 4 bases from V and 6 bases from J; junction bases left unmatched: 10. The germline V gene encodes CDR1 SGDLS and CDR2 YYNGEE. The CDR3 DNA is TGTGCCAGCAGCACCTGGGGAGGGGCAGGCGAGCAGTACTTC. Amino acids: CASSTWGGAGEQYF.

There are a few counts of this clonotype. The CDR3 loop reads CASSGDSGEAFF. The CDR3 DNA reads as TGTGCCAGCTCCGGGGACAGTGGTGAAGCTTTCTTT. V is TRBV12-3 or TRBV12-4 and J is TRBJ1-1; 7 bases match TRBD1. The V segment lost 8 bases and the J segment 7 bases; nucleotides outside the gene matches: 7. CDR3 length: 12 residues.

In its sample, this clonotype was seen a few times. This chain links TRBV3-1 with TRBJ2-7, with D perhaps matching TRBD2 (6 bases). The CDR3 runs 16 residues. The germline gives CDR1 LGHDT, CDR2 YNNKEL (reference sequence). V lost 4 bases to trimming and J lost 2 bases, with 18 bases between them. The CDR3 region has the DNA TGTGCCAGCAGCCTCACGGGGGACCGTCTCCCCTACGAGCAGTACTTC. Translation gives CASSLTGDRLPYEQYF.

This clonotype was seen only a few times. The genes are TRBV30 and TRBJ2-3; D is possibly TRBD1 or TRBD2 (5 bases each). Trimming removed 1 base at V and 4 bases at J, with 12 bases between. Germline CDR1 GTSNPN, CDR2 SVGIG (reference sequence). CDR3 length: 14 amino acids. The CDR3 here is CAWSGKGPADTQYF. CDR3 nucleotide sequence: TGTGCCTGGAGTGGTAAGGGACCAGCAGATACGCAGTATTTT.

This clonotype was counted a few times. The gene calls are TRBV29-1 and TRBJ1-1; 9 nucleotides match TRBD1. J lost 1 base, V lost 6 bases, and 3 bases had no gene match. Germline loops: CDR1 SQVTM, CDR2 ANQGSEA. The CDR3 totals 13 residues. In nucleotides, the CDR3 is TGCAGCGTCCGGACAGGGGAGAACACTGAAGCTTTCTTT. Its protein is CSVRTGENTEAFF.

CDR3 in amino acids: CASSGVLDTEAFF. The CDR3 DNA follows: TGTGCCAGCAGTGGAGTCTTGGACACTGAAGCTTTCTTT. The chain combines TRBV25-1 with TRBJ1-1; no definite D call. V was pared by 4 bases and J by 3 bases, with 9 bases between. From germline, CDR1 is MGHDK and CDR2 SYGVNS. The CDR3 length is 13 residues.

This clonotype was seen only a few times. The V and J genes are TRBV29-1 and TRBJ2-4; D not resolved. The germline V gene has CDR1 SQVTM and CDR2 ANQGSEA. There are 13 residues in the CDR3. V dropped 5 bases and J dropped 0 bases, with 8 bases sitting between them. This chain's CDR3 is CSVLLIAKNIQYF. The CDR3 DNA follows: TGCAGCGTTCTTCTTATAGCCAAAAACATTCAGTACTTC.

Notes on this clonotype: One end of the junction varies from germline; a read error may be responsible. The chain combines TRBV13 with TRBJ2-3, with TRBD1 as a possible D gene (9 bases). Germline V gene sequence: CDR1 PRHDT, CDR2 FYEKMQ (reference sequence). The CDR3 extends over 17 amino acids. The CDR3 protein is CASSPASGGTGTDTQCF. The CDR3 region has the DNA TGTGCCAGCAGCCCAGCCTCGGGGGGGACAGGGACAGATACGCAGTGTTTT.

Details on this clonotype: A read error may account for a junction end that differs from germline. V and J are TRBV4-1 and TRBJ2-6; the D gene is possibly TRBD1 (5 bases). The CDR3 is 17 amino acids. The germline V gene has CDR1 MGHRA and CDR2 YSYEKL. The CDR3 region has the DNA TGCGCCAGCAGCCAAGATTCTGGCCTGGGTGGGGCCAGCGTCCTGACTTTC. Amino acids: CASSQDSGLGGASVLTF.

The chain links TRBV5-5 to TRBJ1-1; TRBD1 might be the D (6 bases). With 4 bases removed from V and 0 bases from J, the gap between germline ends came to 25 bases. Germline CDR1 and CDR2: SGHKS and YYEKEE (reference sequence). The CDR3 spans 19 residues. The CDR3 nucleotides are TGTGCCAGCAGCCTATTATCCTTTACGGGCCAGGGGTTGAACACTGAAGCTTTCTTT. This translates into CASSLLSFTGQGLNTEAFF.

Turning to this clonotype: This sequence may be a read error, since a much larger clone differs from it by one base. Lacking the conserved final phenylalanine or tryptophan, this CDR3 likely reflects a read error. The J gene is TRBJ2-1, the V gene TRBV9, with D possibly being TRBD1 or TRBD2 (6 bases each). This CDR3 comprises 12 residues. CDR1 SGDLS and CDR2 YYNGEE come from the germline V gene. Deletions cut 0 bases from V and 9 bases from J, with 7 bases between. The CDR3 sequence is CASSVGGAEQFL. The CDR3 coding sequence is TGTGCCAGCAGCGTAGGGGGGGCTGAGCAGTTCCTC.

The rearrangement joins TRBV6-6 to TRBJ1-4; perhaps TRBD1 as D (6 bases). The germline V gene has CDR1 MNHNY and CDR2 SVGAGI (reference sequence). V was trimmed by 8 bases and J by 3 bases, leaving 10 bases between them. The CDR3 loop spans 13 amino acids. The CDR3 nucleotides are TGTGCCAGCCAGGGGTCATCTAATGAAAAACTGTTTTTT. It yields the protein CASQGSSNEKLFF.

The chain links TRBV5-5 to TRBJ2-7; 8 bases map to TRBD2. The CDR3 loop spans 15 amino acids. CDR1 is SGHKS and CDR2 is YYEKEE in the germline V gene (reference sequence). The junction had 7 bases not matched to a gene; V was cut back by 3 bases and J by 2 bases. The CDR3: CASSSREGPTYEQYF. CDR3 coding DNA: TGTGCCAGCAGCTCCCGGGAGGGACCTACCTACGAGCAGTACTTC. The full variable domain, with the rest looked up from reference TRBV5-5 and TRBJ2-7, is DAGVTQSPTHLIKTRGQQVTLRCSPISGHKSVSWYQQVLGQGPQFIFQYYEKEERGRGNFPDRFSARQFPNYSSELNVNALLLGDSALYLCASSSREGPTYEQYFGPGTRLTVT.

This clonotype came up a few times. The chain employs TRBV5-1 and TRBJ2-2; 9 bases fit TRBD1. CDR1 is SGHRS and CDR2 is YFSETQ in the germline V gene. The V and J ends lost 3 bases and 2 bases, in that order; junction bases with no gene match: 8. CDR3 length: 17 residues. CDR3 loop: CASSSTGTGLNTGELFF. The CDR3 region has the DNA TGCGCCAGCAGCTCTACCGGGACAGGGCTCAACACCGGGGAGCTGTTTTTT.

There are a few counts of this clonotype. The rearrangement joins TRBV2 to TRBJ2-4; tentatively, D is TRBD1 (5 bases). V dropped 4 bases and J dropped 6 bases, with 19 bases sitting between them. There are 16 residues in the CDR3. CDR1 and CDR2 from the germline V gene are SNHLY and FYNNEI. CDR3 in DNA: TGTGCCAGCAGTGTCCAACCAGGGTCGCCGGGAAACATTCAGTACTTC. Its protein is CASSVQPGSPGNIQYF.

This clonotype was seen many times. The chain has TRBV12-3 or TRBV12-4 and TRBJ2-5; no firm D call. This CDR3 contains 11 residues. Trimming took 6 bases from V and 7 from J, leaving 9 bases between them. The CDR3 protein is CASSLGGTQYF. DNA for the CDR3: TGTGCCAGCAGCCTGGGTGGGACCCAGTACTTC.

V and J are TRBV29-1 and TRBJ1-6; 7 bases are shared with TRBD1. Germline loops: CDR1 SQVTM, CDR2 ANQGSEA. Trimming at V came to 6 bases and at J to 8 bases, leaving 10 bases not matched to a gene. CDR3 length: 14 amino acids. CDR3 in amino acids: CSVRGQARDSPLHF. The CDR3 nucleotides read TGCAGCGTCCGAGGACAGGCTCGGGATTCACCCCTCCACTTT.

This chain links TRBV11-2 with TRBJ2-5; D gene ambiguous. V lost 3 bases to trimming and J lost 4 bases, with 21 bases between them. CDR1 is SGHAT, CDR2 FQNNGV, per germline. The CDR3 consists of 17 residues. In DNA, the CDR3 is TGTGCCAGCAGCTTTTCCCTGCCGCCCAAGGGTGGAGAGACCCAGTACTTC. This gives the protein CASSFSLPPKGGETQYF.

This clonotype was counted many times. This chain uses TRBV14 with TRBJ2-5; 12 bases match TRBD2. V gave up 0 bases and J gave up 6 bases; unmatched junction bases: 5. CDR3 length equals 16 residues. CDR1 is SGHDN and CDR2 is FVKESK in the germline V gene. DNA of the CDR3: TGTGCCAGCAGCCAAGATGGGCGGACTAGCGGGAAGACCCAGTACTTC. It encodes CASSQDGRTSGKTQYF.

Concerning this clonotype itself: One junction end does not reproduce the germline sequence, and a read error may be involved. The chain recombines TRBV20-1 with TRBJ2-1, with TRBD2 matching over 12 bases. The CDR3 contains 20 residues. Germline CDR1 DFQATT, CDR2 SNEGSKA (reference sequence). The CDR3 loop reads CSARGRSSGGARVPYNEQFF. In nucleotides, the CDR3 is TGCAGTGCCAGAGGAAGATCTAGCGGGGGGGCCAGGGTCCCCTACAATGAGCAGTTCTTC.

The rearrangement uses TRBV20-1 and TRBJ2-1; D is undetermined. V was trimmed by 1 base and J by 6 bases, leaving 13 bases between them. CDR3 length: 14 residues. CDR1 is DFQATT, CDR2 SNEGSKA, per germline (reference sequence). The CDR3 region has the DNA TGCAGTGCTAGAGGTAGAGACGGAGTCAATGAGCAGTTCTTC. This translates into CSARGRDGVNEQFF.

This clonotype occurred a few times. V gene TRBV6-1 combines with J gene TRBJ2-6; D remains ambiguous. CDR3 size: 13 residues. V gave up 10 bases and J gave up 4 bases, with 11 bases separating them. Germline values: CDR1 MNHNS, CDR2 SASEGT. The CDR3 DNA reads as TGTGCCACCACAGCAGCCGGGGCCAACGTCCTGACTTTC. Its protein product is CATTAAGANVLTF.

The chain links TRBV10-3 to TRBJ2-2; TRBD1 agrees at 9 bases. The germline V gene encodes CDR1 ENHRY and CDR2 SYGVKD. After removal of 6 bases from V and 0 bases from J, the junction contained 2 bases not matched to a gene. CDR3 size: 15 residues. The chain's CDR3 is CAIRGTGTNTGELFF. CDR3 coding DNA: TGTGCCATCAGGGGGACAGGGACGAACACCGGGGAGCTGTTTTTT.

The rearrangement joins TRBV24-1 to TRBJ2-3; 7 nucleotides match TRBD2. Germline V gene sequence: CDR1 KGHDR, CDR2 SFDVKD. This CDR3 comprises 15 residues. V lost 4 bases and J lost 4; bases outside the gene matches: 7. The CDR3 DNA reads TGTGCCACCAGTGAAGCGGGACGTACGGCAGATACGCAGTATTTT. Protein product: CATSEAGRTADTQYF.